Described below is a single T cell receptor (beta chain) sequence and its context. Some clones are missing from TCRdb's copy, which holds only in-frame ones; the method was immunoSEQ multiplex PCR. The sample yields under 150,000 clones, 65% to 85% seen once. This specimen belongs to a study of blood T cell repertoires in COVID-19. Across the study: T cells, B-cell-depleted T cells, or PBMCs supplied cDNA or gDNA.

V lost 6 bases to trimming and J lost 2 bases, with 14 bases between them. The CDR3 consists of 15 residues. Germline-derived CDR1 and CDR2 are MNHNY and SVGAGI (reference sequence). Material for sequencing was peripheral blood. The sequence was obtained from a woman aged 50 to 60 with acute or convalescent COVID-19. The chain recombines TRBV6-6 with TRBJ1-3; D gene uncertain. The chain's CDR3 is CASSPPKETGNTIYF. CDR3 sequence (DNA): TGTGCCAGCAGCCCCCCGAAGGAGACTGGAAACACCATATATTTT.